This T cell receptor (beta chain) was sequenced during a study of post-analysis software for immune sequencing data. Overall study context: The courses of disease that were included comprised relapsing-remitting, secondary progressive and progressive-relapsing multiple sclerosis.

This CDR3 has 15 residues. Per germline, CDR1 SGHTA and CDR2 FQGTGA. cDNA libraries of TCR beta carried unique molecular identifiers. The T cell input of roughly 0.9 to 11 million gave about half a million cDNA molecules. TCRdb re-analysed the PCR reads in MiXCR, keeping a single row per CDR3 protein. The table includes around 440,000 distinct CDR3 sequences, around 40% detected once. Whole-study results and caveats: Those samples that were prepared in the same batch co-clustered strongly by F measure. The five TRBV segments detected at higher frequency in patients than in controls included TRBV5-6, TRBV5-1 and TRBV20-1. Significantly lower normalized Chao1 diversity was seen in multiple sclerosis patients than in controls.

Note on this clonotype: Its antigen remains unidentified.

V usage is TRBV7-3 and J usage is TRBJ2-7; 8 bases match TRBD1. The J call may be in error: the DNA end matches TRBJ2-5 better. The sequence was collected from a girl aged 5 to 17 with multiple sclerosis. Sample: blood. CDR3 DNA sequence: TGTGCCAGCAGCATGCAGGGGGCCGAGAGGGAGACCCAGTACTTC. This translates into CASSMQGAERETQYF.